This T cell receptor beta chain is from a study of CD8 T cells in ankylosing spondylitis. General study points: Disease-linked clones displayed a CD8+ phenotype and appeared relatively rarely in peripheral blood. Reactive arthritis synovial fluid and blood were previously reported to contain some motif variants.

TCRdb analysed the 5' RACE reads with MiXCR anew, one entry per CDR3 protein. Of 250,000 to 350,000 distinct CDR3 sequences listed, around 18% are singletons. The V end was cut by 4 bases, the J end by 4 bases, with 16 bases between. Germline V gene sequence: CDR1 SGHRS, CDR2 YFSETQ. This CDR3 spans 15 amino acids. As to this clonotype: Antigen unknown.

The sequenced sample consisted of blood, either unsorted or a sorted T cell fraction (not recorded which). The receptor comes from a male donor with ankylosing spondylitis or in good health (not recorded which). The chain is built from TRBV5-1 and TRBJ2-3; maybe TRBD1 (5 bases). CDR3 in DNA: TGCGCCAGCAGCCAAGACAGCGCCTCGTCAGATACGCAGTATTTT. Encoded protein: CASSQDSASSDTQYF.